This T cell receptor (beta chain) was profiled in a study of T cells in Graves' hyperthyroidism and ophthalmopathy. Study conclusions and caveats: Blood samples included most of the expanded thyroid clonotypes exceeding 0.001.

In regard to this clonotype: Its cognate antigen is unknown.

This CDR3 has 12 residues. V gave up 6 bases and J gave up 7 bases, with 10 bases separating them. Germline CDR1 is LGHNT and CDR2 is FRNRAP. TCR beta CDR3 sequences were amplified from RNA transcripts. A set of HTBI primers served as the primers for a first-round RT-PCR of the TCR CDR3. MiXCR, applied by TCRdb to the multiplex PCR reads, yields one record per CDR3 protein. The table records hundreds of thousands of distinct CDR3 sequences, 14% of them present only once. This chain uses TRBV12-5 with TRBJ2-1; the D is unclear. The sequence came from a woman aged 35 to 49 with Graves' hyperthyroidism. Sequencing was carried out using blood. The CDR3 reads CASGAIANEQFF. Written as DNA, the CDR3 is TGTGCTAGTGGGGCCATAGCAAATGAGCAGTTCTTC.